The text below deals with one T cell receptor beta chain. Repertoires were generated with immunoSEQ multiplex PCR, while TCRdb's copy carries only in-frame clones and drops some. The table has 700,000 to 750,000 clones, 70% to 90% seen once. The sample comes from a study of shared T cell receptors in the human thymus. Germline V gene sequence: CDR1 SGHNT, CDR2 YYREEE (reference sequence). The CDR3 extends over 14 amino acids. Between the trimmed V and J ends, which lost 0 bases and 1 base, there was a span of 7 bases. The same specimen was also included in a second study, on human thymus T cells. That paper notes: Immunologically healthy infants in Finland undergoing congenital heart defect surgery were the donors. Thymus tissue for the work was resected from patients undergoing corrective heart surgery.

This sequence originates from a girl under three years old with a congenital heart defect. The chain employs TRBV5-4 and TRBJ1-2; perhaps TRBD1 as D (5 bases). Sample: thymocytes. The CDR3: CASSLGQYNYGYTF. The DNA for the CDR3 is TGTGCCAGCAGCTTGGGACAGTATAACTATGGCTACACCTTC.